The 9 T cell receptor beta chains below were found in one sample sequenced in a study of tumor-infiltrating lymphocytes in primary liver carcinoma. Both RNA and DNA were isolated together from approximately 20-30 mg of bulk tissue that had not been sorted. Making TCR beta cDNA involved approximately 0.5 ug total RNA and a constant-region primer. Each TCR beta library was derived from three nested multiplex PCR rounds that employed slightly modified ARM-PCR. Two initial PCR rounds of roughly 10 cycles each paired TRBV1-TRBV30 forward primers with a C-beta reverse primer. TCRdb itself ran the multiplex PCR reads through MiXCR, one entry per CDR3 protein. Of around 99,000 distinct CDR3 sequences listed, 55% to 75% are singletons. Material: tumor-adjacent normal liver tissue. The receptors originated from a man aged 35-49 years with primary liver carcinoma and hepatitis B virus infection.

This clonotype was seen once. V usage is TRBV11-2 and J usage is TRBJ2-7; 8 bases are shared with TRBD1. This CDR3 spans 18 amino acids. Germline V gives CDR1 SGHAT, CDR2 FQNNGV. After removal of 11 bases from V and 4 bases from J, the junction contained 25 bases not matched to a gene. The CDR3 DNA reads TGTGCCTGGAGCTTAGCCTATCCCGGGACAGGTGGCGATTACGAGCAGTACTTC. This codes for CAWSLAYPGTGGDYEQYF.

This clonotype has just one count. A read error may account for a junction end that differs from germline. The V call is TRBV12-3 or TRBV12-4, the J call TRBJ2-7; D is possibly TRBD2 (6 bases). The CDR3 contains 12 residues. CDR3 DNA sequence: TGTGCCAGCCGTGCACTAGCCTGCGAGCAGTATTTC. This translates into CASRALACEQYF.

This sequence joins TRBV6-1 and TRBJ2-3; weak D call: TRBD2 (6 bases). The V and J ends lost 10 bases and 1 base respectively, with 18 bases between them. From germline, CDR1 is MNHNS and CDR2 SASEGT. The CDR3 spans 15 residues. The CDR3 loop is CANSTTERGTDTQYF. DNA of the CDR3: TGTGCCAACAGCACAACAGAGCGGGGCACAGATACGCAGTATTTT.

To note about this clonotype: One end of the junction is discordant with germline, which a read error may explain. The chain carries TRBV11-2 and TRBJ2-7; 7 bases align to TRBD1. The length of the CDR3 is 14 residues. CDR1 and CDR2 (germline): SGHAT, FQNNGV. DNA for the CDR3: TGTACGAGCCGTGGGGACAGTGGGGCCTACGAGCACTACTTC. Protein sequence: CTSRGDSGAYEHYF. Using reference TRBV11-2 and TRBJ2-7 for the parts outside the CDR3, the full variable domain is EAGVAQSPRYKIIEKRQSVAFWCNPISGHATLYWYQQILGQGPKLLIQFQNNGVVDDSQLPKDRFSAERLKGVDSTLKIQPAKLEDSAVYLCTSRGDSGAYEHYFGPGTRLTVT.

Points on this clonotype: A much larger clone differs from this one at a single base, so this may be a read error. This is likely a read error, given that the CDR3 carries no conserved phenylalanine or tryptophan at its end. This chain uses TRBV5-4 with TRBJ1-2; D gene uncertain. The CDR3 consists of 14 residues. Germline values: CDR1 SGHNT, CDR2 YYREEE (reference sequence). The V end lost 0 bases, the J end lost 7 bases, and 13 bases lay between the germline ends. The CDR3 DNA is TGTGCCAGCAGCTTGGGAACAGAGCAACCTGGCTACACCCTC. This codes for CASSLGTEQPGYTL.

This clonotype appeared many times. This may be a read error, as it is one base from a much larger clone. This chain joins TRBV12-3 or TRBV12-4 and TRBJ2-6, with D perhaps given as TRBD1 or TRBD2 (5 bases each). Between the trimmed V and J ends, which lost 8 bases and 0 bases, there was a span of 11 bases. The CDR3 spans 15 residues. This chain's CDR3 is CASRYGTSGANVLTF. In DNA, the CDR3 is TGTGCCAGCCGATACGGGACCTCTGGGGCCAACGTCCTGACTTTC.

Ten or more counts support this clonotype. The chain has TRBV4-1 and TRBJ2-3; possibly TRBD1 for D (5 bases). CDR1 is MGHRA and CDR2 is YSYEKL in the germline V gene. The CDR3 runs to 22 residues. V shed 2 bases and J shed 0 bases, with 30 bases lying between them. The CDR3 bases are TGCGCCAGCAGCCAAAGAGCTTTTAGGGCAGGGCTCGAGTTTCGTAGCACAGATACGCAGTATTTT. Translation gives CASSQRAFRAGLEFRSTDTQYF.

With respect to this clonotype: This may come from a read error, since a much larger clone is one base off. The chain links TRBV5-1 to TRBJ2-1; 9 bases fit TRBD2. The CDR3 sequence is 14 residues long. V trimming: 0 bases; J trimming: 8 bases; junction bases outside the gene matches: 3. Germline CDR1 reads SGHRS; CDR2 reads YFSETQ. For the CDR3, the DNA is TGCGCCAGCAGCTTGGAACTAGCGGGCTATGAGCAGTTCTTC. This sequence encodes CASSLELAGYEQFF.

Worth noting for this clonotype: One base away lies a much larger clone, so this may be a sequencing read error. The genes are TRBV5-6 and TRBJ1-4, with 9 bases lining up with TRBD1. CDR1 is SGHDT, CDR2 YYEEEE, per germline. CDR3 length: 15 residues. As DNA, the CDR3 is TGTACCAGCAGCAGGACAGGGGAGTCAAATGAAAAACTGTTTTTT. This sequence encodes CTSSRTGESNEKLFF.